This entry lists 20 T cell receptor beta chains sequenced from one sample in a study of T cells in Graves' hyperthyroidism and ophthalmopathy. Authors of the study amplified TCR beta CDR3 regions from RNA transcripts. In the first-round RT-PCR of the TCR CDR3, the HTBI primer set was used. TCRdb analysed the multiplex PCR reads with MiXCR anew, one entry per CDR3 protein. The table lists 250,000 to 300,000 distinct CDR3 sequences, roughly 13% of them singletons, with approximately 7.9% in the top ten. Sequenced material: blood. These receptors all come from a woman aged 40-49 years with Graves' hyperthyroidism.

As to this clonotype: A much larger clone differs from this one at a single base, so this may be a read error. This sequence joins TRBV10-3 and TRBJ1-1, with D unresolved. Germline CDR1 is ENHRY and CDR2 is SYGVKD. V was cut by 3 bases and J by 0 bases, with 11 bases left in between. The CDR3 length is 15 residues. The CDR3 region is CAISDWGGMNTEAFF. The CDR3 DNA reads TGTGCCATCAGTGATTGGGGAGGGATGAACACTGAAGCTTTCTTT.

This clonotype was counted at least ten times. The CDR3 nucleotides are TGTGCCAGCAGGAGCGGAGTCTCCTACGAGCAGTACTTC. This encodes CASRSGVSYEQYF. This chain connects TRBV28 to TRBJ2-7; D perhaps matches TRBD2 (5 bases). Germline-derived CDR1 and CDR2 are MDHEN and SYDVKM. This CDR3 contains 13 residues. Trimming took 6 bases from V and 0 from J, leaving 9 bases between them.

At least ten counts were recorded for this clonotype. The CDR3 coding sequence is TGTGCCAGCACGGGACAGGGGGCTACGAACACTGAAGCTTTCTTT. Translating gives CASTGQGATNTEAFF. The chain combines TRBV7-8 with TRBJ1-1, with 12 bases identical to TRBD1. The germline gives CDR1 SGHVS, CDR2 FQNEAQ. The CDR3 consists of 15 residues. Trimming took 7 bases from V and 1 from J; bases not matched to a gene: 4.

This chain joins TRBV29-1 and TRBJ2-7; tentative D call: TRBD2 (5 bases). The CDR3 spans 13 residues. The germline gives CDR1 SQVTM, CDR2 ANQGSEA. Trimming shortened V by 1 base and J by 3 bases, and 10 bases separated the two germline ends. The CDR3 DNA is TGCAGCGTTGAAGTGAGGGCCAACTACGAGCAGTACTTC. Protein: CSVEVRANYEQYF.

This clonotype was seen just once. It may be a read error: a sequence one base away is much more abundant. This rearrangement joins TRBV3-1 to TRBJ2-5, with D perhaps matching TRBD2 (5 bases). This CDR3 contains 13 residues. The V gene's germline CDR1 is LGHDT and CDR2 YNNKEL (reference sequence). CDR3 sequence reads: CTSSQSGGGSLYF. The CDR3 coding sequence is TGTACCAGCAGCCAATCGGGCGGTGGGAGCCTATACTTC.

This clonotype turned up a few times. The V call is TRBV9, the J call TRBJ2-4; no firm D call. This CDR3 is built from 14 residues. The germline V gene has CDR1 SGDLS and CDR2 YYNGEE. Trimming pared 3 bases from V and 1 base from J, leaving 8 bases between. The CDR3 spells CASSDEGAKNIQYF. For the CDR3, the DNA is TGTGCCAGCAGCGACGAAGGGGCCAAAAACATTCAGTACTTC.

This clonotype came up many times. The chain recombines TRBV2 with TRBJ2-7; TRBD1 aligns across 9 bases. This CDR3 comprises 15 residues. Looked up from germline, CDR1 is SNHLY and CDR2 is FYNNEI. V lost 6 bases and J lost 5; bases outside the gene matches: 11. Written as DNA, the CDR3 is TGTGCCAGCAGCAAGGGAGGGACAGGGAGCCACGAGCAGTACTTC. Amino acids: CASSKGGTGSHEQYF. Together with reference TRBV2 and TRBJ2-7, the CDR3 gives the full variable domain: EPEVTQTPSHQVTQMGQEVILRCVPISNHLYFYWYRQILGQKVEFLVSFYNNEISEKSEIFDDQFSVERPDGSNFTLKIRSTKLEDSAMYFCASSKGGTGSHEQYFGPGTRLTVT.

This clonotype came up many times. J is TRBJ1-1 and V is TRBV2; D is perhaps TRBD1 (6 bases). CDR1 and CDR2 (germline): SNHLY, FYNNEI. The ends were cut back, 4 bases at V and 3 bases at J, with 9 bases in the middle. The CDR3 is 13 amino acids. The CDR3 reads CASSGRQDTEAFF. In DNA form, the CDR3 reads TGTGCCAGCAGTGGACGACAGGACACTGAAGCTTTCTTT.

This clonotype has ten or more counts. This chain uses TRBV20-1 with TRBJ2-7; D is ambiguous. Trimming pared 3 bases from V and 2 bases from J, leaving 5 bases between. This CDR3 has 11 residues. In germline, CDR1 is DFQATT, CDR2 SNEGSKA (reference sequence). The CDR3 reads CSARKTYEQYF. CDR3 nucleotides: TGCAGTGCTAGGAAAACCTACGAGCAGTACTTC.

This clonotype was seen a handful of times. This chain joins TRBV3-1 and TRBJ1-6; 12 bases map to TRBD1. The CDR3 has 16 amino acids. Germline CDR1 and CDR2: LGHDT and YNNKEL (reference sequence). V lost 2 bases, J lost 8 bases, and 4 bases stayed unmatched. The CDR3 protein is CASSQRGTGGHSPLHF. The CDR3 coding sequence is TGTGCCAGCAGCCAAAGGGGGACAGGGGGCCATTCACCCCTCCACTTT.

The chain links TRBV28 to TRBJ2-7; D is perhaps TRBD2 (6 bases). This CDR3 has 16 residues. Germline V CDR1 and CDR2: MDHEN, SYDVKM. V was cut by 6 bases and J by 2 bases, with 20 bases left in between. The CDR3 nucleotides are TGTGCCAGCAGACCCGGAGGGGCAGGCAAGACCTACGAGCAGTACTTC. Amino acid sequence: CASRPGGAGKTYEQYF.

This clonotype was detected only a few times. The chain links TRBV10-1 to TRBJ1-5; TRBD1 matches at 7 bases. The germline gives CDR1 WNHNN, CDR2 SYGVQD (reference sequence). CDR3 length equals 14 residues. With V trimmed by 11 bases and J by 4 bases, 11 bases remained unmatched. CDR3 sequence: CAPHGGQMNQPQHF. The CDR3 DNA reads as TGCGCCCCCCATGGGGGACAGATGAATCAGCCCCAGCATTTT.

CDR3: CASSESGIGSNEQFF. In DNA form, the CDR3 reads TGTGCCAGCAGTGAATCCGGGATCGGGAGCAATGAGCAGTTCTTC. The V and J genes are TRBV25-1 and TRBJ2-1; the D gene is possibly TRBD2 (6 bases). CDR1 and CDR2 from the germline V gene are MGHDK and SYGVNS. Trimming removed 1 base at V and 6 bases at J, with 13 bases between. CDR3 length: 15 residues.

The chain has TRBV6-5 and TRBJ1-5; D remains unclear. This CDR3 contains 15 residues. From germline, CDR1 is MNHEY and CDR2 SVGAGI. V was cut by 0 bases and J by 1 base, with 7 bases left in between. Written as DNA, the CDR3 is TGTGCCAGCAGTTACTCGGAAAGGAGCAATCAGCCCCAGCATTTT. This translates into CASSYSERSNQPQHF.

CDR3: CASSNSARKGGPYNEQFF. CDR3 nucleotides: TGTGCCAGTAGTAATTCGGCTAGGAAAGGGGGCCCGTACAATGAGCAGTTCTTC. The V call is TRBV19, the J call TRBJ2-1; TRBD1 aligns across 7 bases. The germline V gene encodes CDR1 LNHDA and CDR2 SQIVND (reference sequence). The CDR3 runs to 18 residues. V lost 4 bases, J lost 4 bases, and 16 bases stayed unmatched. Filled out from reference TRBV19 and TRBJ2-1, the complete variable domain reads DGGITQSPKYLFRKEGQNVTLSCEQNLNHDAMYWYRQDPGQGLRLIYYSQIVNDFQKGDIAEGYSVSREKKESFPLTVTSAQKNPTAFYLCASSNSARKGGPYNEQFFGPGTRLTVL.

This clonotype was recorded many times. The CDR3 DNA reads as TGCAGCGTTGAGGGGGGGCCGAAGACCCAGTACTTC. Its protein is CSVEGGPKTQYF. This chain links TRBV29-1 with TRBJ2-5; tentative D call: TRBD2 (7 bases). The germline V and J ends were trimmed by 3 bases and 6 bases, with 11 bases remaining between them. CDR3 size: 12 residues. The germline V gene encodes CDR1 SQVTM and CDR2 ANQGSEA.

The table lists this clonotype with many counts. DNA for the CDR3: TGTGCCAGCAGTGAATTAGGACGGGGGGAGGATGGCTACACCTTC. Its protein product is CASSELGRGEDGYTF. The chain is built from TRBV25-1 and TRBJ1-2; weak D call: TRBD1 (5 bases). The CDR3 extends over 15 amino acids. Deletions cut 1 base from V and 6 bases from J, with 15 bases between. Per the germline V gene, CDR1 is MGHDK and CDR2 is SYGVNS.

Ten or more counts support this clonotype. CDR3 coding DNA: TGTGCCAGCTCAACAGGACTAGCGGTCCTTTACAATGAGCAGTTCTTC. Protein: CASSTGLAVLYNEQFF. This chain links TRBV18 with TRBJ2-1; 10 bases map to TRBD2. The CDR3 runs to 16 residues. Looked up from germline, CDR1 is KGHSH and CDR2 is LQKENI. The ends lost 5 bases at V and 4 bases at J; junction bases unmatched: 8.

This clonotype has a count of ten or more. The gene calls are TRBV20-1 and TRBJ1-5; TRBD1 is a possible D gene (5 bases). Germline V gene sequence: CDR1 DFQATT, CDR2 SNEGSKA (reference sequence). The CDR3 runs 12 residues. V dropped 3 bases and J dropped 7 bases, with 10 bases sitting between them. CDR3 loop: CSASVGRQPQHF. CDR3 in DNA: TGCAGTGCTAGTGTGGGGCGACAGCCCCAGCATTTT.

This clonotype was observed at least ten times. The rearrangement uses TRBV5-8 and TRBJ2-5, with D hard to call. The CDR3 runs 13 residues. In germline, CDR1 is SGHTS, CDR2 YDEGEE. Trimming shortened V by 0 bases and J by 2 bases, and 5 bases separated the two germline ends. CDR3 sequence reads: CASSLGVQETQYF. The CDR3 DNA is TGTGCCAGCAGCTTGGGAGTACAAGAGACCCAGTACTTC.